This passage covers 4 T cell receptor beta chains from one sample sequenced in a study of cytomegalovirus exposure and HLA in healthy donors. Primers: 60 Vbeta forward and 13 Jbeta reverse. Using immunoSEQ multiplex PCR, the repertoire was profiled, and TCRdb retains in-frame clones only, with some absent. The table has about 210,000 clones, more than 75% seen once. Sample: PBMCs. The receptor source for this set is a young woman in good health and CMV-seropositive.

J is TRBJ2-5 and V is TRBV6-4; 8 nucleotides match TRBD1. The germline V gene encodes CDR1 MRHNA and CDR2 SNTAGT. This CDR3 contains 19 residues. Germline trimming cut 4 bases from V and 1 base from J; bases unmatched to any gene: 17. CDR3 nucleotides: TGTGCCAGCAGTGGCCCTCGAACCGGGGACAGGTCCTTCCAAGAGACCCAGTACTTC. Encoded protein: CASSGPRTGDRSFQETQYF.

The chain carries TRBV7-2 and TRBJ1-2; a weak D match, TRBD1 (5 bases). Trimming took off 5 bases at V and 0 bases at J, with 16 bases between the two ends. The germline gives CDR1 SGHTA, CDR2 FQGNSA. There are 16 residues in the CDR3. CDR3 DNA sequence: TGTGCCAGCAGCCCCTACAGGAGAAGTCCTAACTATGGCTACACCTTC. Translation: CASSPYRRSPNYGYTF.

The CDR3, as DNA: TGCAGTGCTACTAGGCTCGGGGAGCAGTACTTC. It codes for CSATRLGEQYF. The chain employs TRBV20-1 and TRBJ2-5; D might be TRBD2 (5 bases). The CDR3 sequence is 11 residues long. Trimming cost V 4 bases and J 11 bases, with 14 bases left between them. The germline CDR1 and CDR2 sequences are DFQATT and SNEGSKA (reference sequence).

The chain joins TRBV5-8 to TRBJ2-5; 7 bases align to TRBD2. The V segment lost 2 bases and the J segment 0 bases; nucleotides outside the gene matches: 4. CDR1 is SGHTS, CDR2 YDEGEE, per germline. The CDR3 totals 15 residues. CDR3 protein: CASSFASGDQETQYF. DNA of the CDR3: TGTGCCAGCAGCTTCGCAAGCGGGGACCAAGAGACCCAGTACTTC.